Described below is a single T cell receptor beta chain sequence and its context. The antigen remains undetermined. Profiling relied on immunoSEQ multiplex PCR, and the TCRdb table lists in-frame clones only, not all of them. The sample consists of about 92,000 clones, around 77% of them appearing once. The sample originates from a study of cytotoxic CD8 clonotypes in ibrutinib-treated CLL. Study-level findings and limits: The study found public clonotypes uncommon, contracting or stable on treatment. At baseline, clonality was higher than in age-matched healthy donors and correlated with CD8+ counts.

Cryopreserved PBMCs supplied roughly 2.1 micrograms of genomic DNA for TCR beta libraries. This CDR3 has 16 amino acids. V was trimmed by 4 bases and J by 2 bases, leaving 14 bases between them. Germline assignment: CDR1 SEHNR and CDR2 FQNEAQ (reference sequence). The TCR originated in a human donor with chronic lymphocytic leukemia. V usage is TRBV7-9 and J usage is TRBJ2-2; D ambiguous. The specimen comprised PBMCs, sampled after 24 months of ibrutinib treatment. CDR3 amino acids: CASSYLSGPNTGELFF. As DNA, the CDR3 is TGTGCCAGCAGCTACCTATCGGGTCCCAACACCGGGGAGCTGTTTTTT.